The 2 T cell receptor beta chains given below trace back to one sample, sequenced in a study of graft-versus-host responses after intestinal transplantation. Sequencing was performed with immunoSEQ multiplex PCR; in TCRdb, only in-frame clones are kept and a portion is missing. This sample has more than 5,000 clones, with more than 65% found just once. This material consisted of PBMCs, taken 300 to 340 days after intestinal transplant. All receptors derive from a human patient who received an intestinal transplant, so some T cells may come from the graft donor.

The CDR3 region is CASRKKGSGAVYSNQPQHF. For the CDR3, the DNA is TGTGCCAGCAGGAAAAAGGGGTCTGGGGCGGTTTATAGCAATCAGCCCCAGCATTTT. The chain is built from TRBV27 and TRBJ1-5; the D gene is possibly TRBD1 (5 bases). V lost 6 bases and J lost 0, with 24 bases in between. CDR1 and CDR2 from the germline V gene are MNHEY and SMNVEV (reference sequence). This CDR3 has 19 amino acids.

This clone showed up just a few times. The chain has TRBV5-4 and TRBJ1-1, with TRBD1 matching over 7 bases. The V gene end was trimmed by 0 bases and the J gene end by 5 bases; junction bases not matched to a gene: 7. CDR1 is SGHNT and CDR2 is YYREEE in the germline V gene (reference sequence). The CDR3 runs to 15 residues. As DNA, the CDR3 is TGTGCCAGCAGCTTGGAACCGACAGGGTGGACTGAAGCTTTCTTT. Amino acids: CASSLEPTGWTEAFF. The full variable domain, its missing parts supplied by reference TRBV5-4 and TRBJ1-1, is ETGVTQSPTHLIKTRGQQVTLRCSSQSGHNTVSWYQQALGQGPQFIFQYYREEENGRGNFPPRFSGLQFPNYSSELNVNALELDDSALYLCASSLEPTGWTEAFFGQGTRLTVV.